These 27 T cell receptor beta chains were all obtained from the same sample, sequenced in a study of CD8 T cells in ankylosing spondylitis. Study results and caveats: What seemed typical of ankylosing spondylitis blood was a TCR beta motif built from about 8 highly homologous variants.

TCRdb re-called the 5' RACE reads through MiXCR, storing one row per CDR3 protein. The profile shows about 330,000 distinct CDR3 sequences, under 8.5% of them singletons. For these TCRs, the target antigens are not known. The source material was blood, either unsorted or a sorted T cell fraction (not recorded which). Source of these receptors: a male donor with ankylosing spondylitis.

This clonotype has more than one count but fewer than ten. This chain joins TRBV21-1 and TRBJ2-7; whether TRBD2, the table's D call, matches the DNA was not checked. TRBV21-1 is assigned pseudogene status. The CDR3 runs 20 residues. The CDR3 region has the DNA TGTGCCAGCAGCAATGCTAAGGGGCCGGGGACTAGCGGGAGTGTCCACGAGCAGTACTTC. This codes for CASSNAKGPGTSGSVHEQYF.

The CDR3 DNA is TGCAGCGTTGGGACCGCAGGGGTGGACGAGCAGTACTTC. Translated, it gives CSVGTAGVDEQYF. The V and J genes are TRBV29-1 and TRBJ2-7; TRBD1 is a possible D gene (6 bases). Germline CDR1 reads SQVTM; CDR2 reads ANQGSEA. This CDR3 spans 13 amino acids. Trimming stripped 4 bases from V and 5 bases from J, with 15 bases between.

Many counts were recorded for this clonotype. V usage is TRBV6-2 or TRBV6-3 and J usage is TRBJ2-3; 13 bases are shared with TRBD2. CDR1 and CDR2 (germline): MNHEY, SVGEGT. This CDR3 region has 17 residues. V was clipped by 8 bases and J by 6 bases; unmatched bases: 14. The CDR3 bases are TGTGCCAGCTCTCTAGGGGTGTGGACTAGCGGGAGTGATACGCAGTATTTT. Its protein product is CASSLGVWTSGSDTQYF.

This clonotype came up many times. The chain carries TRBV27 and TRBJ2-1, with D maybe TRBD1 (5 bases). Germline V gene data show CDR1 as MNHEY and CDR2 as SMNVEV (reference sequence). V was trimmed by 5 bases and J by 8 bases, leaving 19 bases between them. The CDR3 consists of 15 residues. CDR3 sequence: CASSMFGATRDEQFF. DNA of the CDR3: TGTGCCAGCAGTATGTTTGGGGCCACCCGCGATGAGCAGTTCTTC.

This clonotype was seen more than once but under ten times. V usage is TRBV4-1 and J usage is TRBJ1-1, with TRBD1 as a possible D gene (5 bases). The CDR3 extends over 14 amino acids. Looked up from germline, CDR1 is MGHRA and CDR2 is YSYEKL. The V end lost 4 bases, the J end lost 7 bases, and 16 bases lay between the germline ends. CDR3: CASSLLGQGGEAFF. The CDR3 coding sequence is TGCGCCAGCAGCCTGCTGGGGCAGGGAGGTGAAGCTTTCTTT.

The V call is TRBV7-2, the J call TRBJ1-4; D not resolved. Germline CDR1 SGHTA, CDR2 FQGNSA. This CDR3 spans 13 amino acids. Trimming left V 4 bases short and J 7 bases short, with 10 bases between. The CDR3 nucleotides read TGTGCCAGCAGCTCGTACACGGGTGAAAAACTGTTTTTT. Translated, it gives CASSSYTGEKLFF.

The chain has TRBV4-2 and TRBJ2-1; 7 bases align to TRBD2. The germline CDR1 and CDR2 sequences are LGHNA and YNFKEQ. Unmatched junction bases numbered 3, after V lost 0 bases and J lost 7 bases. The CDR3 consists of 14 residues. CDR3: CASSQEGTKNEQFF. The CDR3 DNA follows: TGTGCCAGCAGCCAAGAAGGGACTAAGAATGAGCAGTTCTTC.

This clonotype was found a few times. The rearrangement uses TRBV5-1 and TRBJ2-7, with 9 bases identical to TRBD2. In germline, CDR1 is SGHRS, CDR2 YFSETQ. J gave up 4 bases and V 5 bases, and 4 bases lay outside the gene matches. There are 13 residues in the CDR3. This CDR3 reads CASSGLAGYEQYF. For the CDR3, the DNA is TGCGCCAGCAGTGGGCTAGCGGGGTACGAGCAGTACTTC.

The rearrangement links TRBV18 to TRBJ2-5, with D unresolved. Trimming removed 3 bases at V and 5 bases at J, with 13 bases between. The length of the CDR3 is 14 residues. Germline CDR1 and CDR2: KGHSH and LQKENI. The CDR3 protein is CASSPLPGDETQYF. The CDR3 DNA reads as TGTGCCAGCTCACCTCTCCCCGGAGACGAGACCCAGTACTTC.

This clonotype was detected only a few times. V usage is TRBV20-1 and J usage is TRBJ1-6, with D tentatively TRBD1 (6 bases). CDR1 and CDR2 (germline): DFQATT, SNEGSKA (reference sequence). Trimming pared 0 bases from V and 10 bases from J, leaving 16 bases between. This CDR3 comprises 15 residues. CDR3 region: CSARDEAGAGSPLHF. The DNA of the CDR3 is TGCAGTGCTAGAGATGAGGCGGGGGCCGGGTCACCCCTCCACTTT.

CDR3: CASSLARFSSTDTQYF. The CDR3 DNA reads TGTGCCAGCAGCTTAGCGCGTTTTTCTAGCACAGATACGCAGTATTTT. The V call is TRBV7-6, the J call TRBJ2-3; D unresolved. CDR1 and CDR2 from the germline V gene are SGHVS and FNYEAQ. This CDR3 contains 16 residues. Trimming removed 0 bases at V and 0 bases at J, with 10 bases between.

The chain links TRBV5-4 to TRBJ2-1; 7 bases agree with TRBD2. CDR1 is SGHNT and CDR2 is YYREEE in the germline V gene (reference sequence). The CDR3 runs 14 residues. The junction had 6 bases not matched to a gene; V was cut back by 4 bases and J by 5 bases. The CDR3 sequence: CASSPSTSHNEQFF. DNA for the CDR3: TGTGCCAGCAGCCCCTCGACTAGCCACAATGAGCAGTTCTTC.

This clonotype was counted a few times. V gene TRBV7-2 combines with J gene TRBJ2-1, with 13 nucleotides matching TRBD2. Germline V gene sequence: CDR1 SGHTA, CDR2 FQGNSA. With 5 bases clipped from V and 8 bases from J, the junction kept 9 bases outside the gene matches. This CDR3 contains 16 residues. CDR3 in DNA: TGTGCCAGCAGCCCACGGACTAGCGGGAGTATTGATGAGCAGTTCTTC. Translation: CASSPRTSGSIDEQFF.

This clonotype was detected many times. The CDR3 DNA sequence: TGCAGCGTTGATCTGCTAGCGAGATACAATGAGCAGTTCTTC. Its protein product is CSVDLLARYNEQFF. The rearrangement links TRBV29-1 to TRBJ2-1; tentatively, D is TRBD2 (6 bases). The V gene's germline CDR1 is SQVTM and CDR2 ANQGSEA. V was clipped by 3 bases and J by 4 bases, with 13 bases between them. The CDR3 runs to 14 residues.

This clonotype has at least ten counts. This sequence joins TRBV3-1 and TRBJ2-1, with D uncertain. Trimming took 4 bases from V and 14 from J, leaving 15 bases between them. Germline CDR1 LGHDT, CDR2 YNNKEL (reference sequence). This CDR3 comprises 12 residues. The CDR3 coding sequence is TGTGCCAGCAGCCTCATGGGGAACTACGAGTTCTTC. It codes for CASSLMGNYEFF.

The genes are TRBV10-3 and TRBJ2-7, with D perhaps assigned TRBD1 or TRBD2 (5 bases each). This CDR3 region has 19 residues. V shed 6 bases and J shed 4 bases, with 31 bases lying between them. Germline V lookup: CDR1 ENHRY, CDR2 SYGVKD. DNA of the CDR3: TGTGCCATCAGACCCGGAGAAGGATTCCTGGGACCGATTACTTACGAGCAGTACTTC. Residues: CAIRPGEGFLGPITYEQYF.

This clonotype has at least ten counts. J is TRBJ1-5 and V is TRBV6-1, with TRBD1 matching over 8 bases. Germline V gene lookup returns CDR1 MNHNS and CDR2 SASEGT. The CDR3 sequence is 14 residues long. The junction had 10 bases not matched to a gene; V was cut back by 8 bases and J by 7 bases. CDR3: CASGPDREGQPQHF. The CDR3 DNA reads as TGTGCCAGCGGCCCGGACAGGGAAGGGCAGCCCCAGCATTTT.

The chain joins TRBV7-8 to TRBJ2-7; 12 bases line up with TRBD1. CDR1 is SGHVS and CDR2 is FQNEAQ in the germline V gene. J lost 5 bases, V lost 0 bases, and 5 bases had no gene match. The CDR3 is made up of 16 amino acids. Here the CDR3 DNA reads TGTGCCAGCAGCTTAGCGCTGGGACAGGGGGCCCACGAGCAGTACTTC. Protein sequence: CASSLALGQGAHEQYF.

This clonotype was detected many times. The chain employs TRBV29-1 and TRBJ2-3; TRBD2 might be the D (6 bases). The ends were cut back, 5 bases at V and 1 base at J, with 10 bases in the middle. The CDR3 has 13 amino acids. CDR1 is SQVTM, CDR2 ANQGSEA, per germline. The CDR3 DNA sequence: TGCAGCGTTACGTGGGAGGGCACAGATACGCAGTATTTT. It specifies CSVTWEGTDTQYF.

The rearrangement links TRBV20-1 to TRBJ2-1; 8 bases are shared with TRBD2. V was clipped by 7 bases and J by 4 bases; unmatched bases: 12. The length of the CDR3 is 15 residues. Germline V CDR1 and CDR2: DFQATT, SNEGSKA (reference sequence). CDR3 loop: CSGGLASGSYNEQFF. CDR3 bases: TGCAGTGGGGGTTTGGCTAGCGGGTCTTACAATGAGCAGTTCTTC.

This clonotype has a count of ten or more. V and J are TRBV2 and TRBJ1-4; 7 nucleotides line up with TRBD1. J gave up 4 bases and V 8 bases, and 7 bases lay outside the gene matches. Germline V CDR1 and CDR2: SNHLY, FYNNEI. CDR3 length equals 14 residues. The CDR3 spells CASRDRLYNEKLFF. CDR3 coding DNA: TGTGCCAGCCGGGACAGACTATATAATGAAAAACTGTTTTTT.

The chain joins TRBV15 to TRBJ1-5, with D unresolved. The germline V gene encodes CDR1 LNHNV and CDR2 YYDKDF (reference sequence). The CDR3 has 12 amino acids. V was cut by 0 bases and J by 6 bases, with 3 bases left in between. The CDR3, as DNA: TGTGCCACCAGCAGAGATAGTCAGCCCCAGCATTTT. It specifies CATSRDSQPQHF.

The V gene is TRBV11-2, the J gene TRBJ2-1, with D tentatively TRBD2 (5 bases). Looked up from germline, CDR1 is SGHAT and CDR2 is FQNNGV. This CDR3 contains 13 residues. Deletions cut 1 base from V and 14 bases from J, with 15 bases between. The CDR3 loop reads CASSLGLFGEKFF. CDR3 DNA sequence: TGTGCCAGCAGCTTAGGATTATTCGGGGAGAAGTTCTTC.

The table lists this clonotype with a few counts. V is TRBV5-1 and J is TRBJ2-3; perhaps D is TRBD1 or TRBD2 (5 bases each). The CDR3 runs to 16 residues. The V and J ends lost 6 bases and 4 bases respectively, with 21 bases between them. CDR1 is SGHRS and CDR2 is YFSETQ in the germline V gene. The CDR3: CASTRGGHRGADTQYF. The CDR3 DNA is TGCGCCAGCACCCGGGGTGGACACCGCGGCGCAGATACGCAGTATTTT.

The CDR3: CASSLERTGIVEQFF. The DNA of the CDR3 is TGCGCCAGCAGCTTGGAGCGGACAGGGATAGTTGAGCAGTTCTTC. The chain is built from TRBV5-1 and TRBJ2-1; 8 nucleotides line up with TRBD1. Germline CDR1 SGHRS, CDR2 YFSETQ. The V gene end was trimmed by 0 bases and the J gene end by 9 bases; junction bases not matched to a gene: 8. The CDR3 runs to 15 residues.

The genes are TRBV5-1 and TRBJ2-5, with 7 positions matching TRBD1. The J segment lost 5 bases and the V segment lost 5 bases, leaving 6 bases of the junction unmatched. The CDR3 is 13 amino acids. Looked up from germline, CDR1 is SGHRS and CDR2 is YFSETQ. CDR3 bases: TGCGCCAGCAGTAAAGGGGGCTGGGAGACCCAGTACTTC. Translating gives CASSKGGWETQYF.

This clonotype was observed at least ten times. This chain joins TRBV12-3 or TRBV12-4 and TRBJ2-1; D possibly matches TRBD1 or TRBD2 (6 bases each). V dropped 2 bases and J dropped 8 bases, with 10 bases sitting between them. The CDR3 contains 13 residues. CDR3 nucleotide sequence: TGTGCCAGCAGTTTACGAGGGGGGCATGAGCAGTTCTTC. This encodes CASSLRGGHEQFF.